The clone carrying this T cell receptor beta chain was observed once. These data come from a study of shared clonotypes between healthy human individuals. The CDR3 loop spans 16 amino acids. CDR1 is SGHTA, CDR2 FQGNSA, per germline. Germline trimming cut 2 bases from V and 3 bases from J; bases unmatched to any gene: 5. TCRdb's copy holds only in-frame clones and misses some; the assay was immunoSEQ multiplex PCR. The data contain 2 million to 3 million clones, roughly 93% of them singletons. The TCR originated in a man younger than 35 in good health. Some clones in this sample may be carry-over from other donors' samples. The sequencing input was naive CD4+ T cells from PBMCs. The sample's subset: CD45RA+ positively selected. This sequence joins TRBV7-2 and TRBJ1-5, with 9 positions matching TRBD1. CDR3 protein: CASSLLGTGFNQPQHF. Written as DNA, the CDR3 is TGTGCCAGCAGCTTATTAGGGACAGGGTTCAATCAGCCCCAGCATTTT. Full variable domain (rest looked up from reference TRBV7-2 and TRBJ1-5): GAGVSQSPSNKVTEKGKDVELRCDPISGHTALYWYRQSLGQGLEFLIYFQGNSAPDKSGLPSDRFSAERTGGSVSTLTIQRTQQEDSAVYLCASSLLGTGFNQPQHFGDGTRLSIL.